This T cell receptor beta chain was identified during a study of blood T cell repertoires in COVID-19. Study-wide context: Acute and convalescent COVID-19 samples came from the United States, Italy and Spain. PBMCs, B-cell-depleted T cells, or T cells were the source of the cDNA or gDNA that made up the material.

The V gene end was trimmed by 3 bases and the J gene end by 9 bases; junction bases not matched to a gene: 6. CDR3 length equals 13 residues. This clone appeared a few times. This table comes from immunoSEQ multiplex PCR, and its TCRdb copy is limited to in-frame clones, with some not included. The table lists 150,000 to 200,000 clones, around nine tenths of them singletons. This receptor was identified in a man aged 40-49 years with active or convalescent COVID-19. The sequenced sample was peripheral blood. This chain joins TRBV12-3 or TRBV12-4 and TRBJ2-7, with 9 bases identical to TRBD1. The CDR3 DNA is TGTGCCAGCAGTTTTCCCGGGACAGGGATGCAGTACTTC. Protein: CASSFPGTGMQYF.